What follows are 3 T cell receptor beta chains derived from one specimen sequenced in a study of T-cell reconstitution after alpha-beta-depleted transplantation in children (dated by TCRdb to about 2016). Libraries were constructed by PCR. Instrument used: Illumina HiSeq 2500. TCR libraries were prepared with molecular barcoding, using unique molecular identifiers to normalize TCRbeta repertoire quantification. The raw public reads went through TCRdb reprocessing: fastp at Q25, MiXCR clone calling, in-frame beta chains kept. Rows matching on CDR3 protein sequence are summarized as one entry with the most common DNA and genes. Recorded for this sample are fewer than 550,000 distinct CDR3 sequences; about an eighth of them occurred a single time. Of the sample, approximately 14% falls within the top ten clones. The treatment or condition label of this sample denotes: allogeneic hematopoietic cell transplantation with graft depleted of TCRalphabeta T cells and CD19 B cells.

Here the sequenced sample was PBMCs, mostly from graft donor cells, taken 180 days after TCRalphabeta/CD19-depleted stem cell transplant. The receptors stem from a female patient between 2 and 10 years old who had a stem cell transplant for aplastic anemia, so the T cells may come from the graft donor.

This clonotype was seen more than once but under ten times. The chain couples TRBV18 to TRBJ1-5; D possibly corresponds to TRBD1 (6 bases). The J call may be incorrect, as the DNA end agrees better with TRBJ2-3. The germline V gene encodes CDR1 KGHSH and CDR2 LQKENI. The CDR3 loop spans 11 amino acids. CDR3 amino acids: CASSDRDIQYF. CDR3 nucleotides: TGTGCCAGCTCAGACCGGGACATTCAGTATTTT.

The rearrangement uses TRBV14 and TRBJ2-3, with a tentative D call TRBD1 (5 bases). Germline V CDR1 and CDR2: SGHDN, FVKESK. The CDR3 loop spans 16 amino acids. The V end lost 0 bases, the J end lost 3 bases, and 13 bases lay between the germline ends. CDR3 in amino acids: CASSQDRLKGTDTQYF. The CDR3 DNA reads as TGTGCCAGCAGCCAAGACCGACTGAAGGGGACAGATACGCAGTATTTT.

The chain combines TRBV28 with TRBJ2-5, with 7 bases aligning to TRBD1. CDR3 size: 20 residues. The V gene end was trimmed by 1 base and the J gene end by 7 bases; junction bases not matched to a gene: 24. Germline V CDR1 and CDR2: MDHEN, SYDVKM. The CDR3: CASSLSPGQNGPLPGWTQYF. The CDR3 bases are TGTGCCAGCAGTTTATCACCGGGACAGAACGGTCCTTTGCCGGGGTGGACCCAGTACTTC.